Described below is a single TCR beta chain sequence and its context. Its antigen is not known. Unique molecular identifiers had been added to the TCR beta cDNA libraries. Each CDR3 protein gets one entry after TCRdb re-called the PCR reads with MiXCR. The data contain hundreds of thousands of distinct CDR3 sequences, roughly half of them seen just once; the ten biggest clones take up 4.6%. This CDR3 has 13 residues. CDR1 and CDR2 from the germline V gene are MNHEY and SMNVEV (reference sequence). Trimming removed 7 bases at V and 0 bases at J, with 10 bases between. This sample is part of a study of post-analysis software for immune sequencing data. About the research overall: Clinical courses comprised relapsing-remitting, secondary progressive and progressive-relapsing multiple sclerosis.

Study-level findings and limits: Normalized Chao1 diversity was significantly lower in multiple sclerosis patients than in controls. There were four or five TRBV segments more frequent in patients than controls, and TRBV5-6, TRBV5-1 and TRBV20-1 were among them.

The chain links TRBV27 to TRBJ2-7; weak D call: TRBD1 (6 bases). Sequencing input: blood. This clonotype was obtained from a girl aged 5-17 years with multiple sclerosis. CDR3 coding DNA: TGTGCCAGCACAGGGGCAGGCTCCTACGAGCAGTACTTC. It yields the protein CASTGAGSYEQYF.